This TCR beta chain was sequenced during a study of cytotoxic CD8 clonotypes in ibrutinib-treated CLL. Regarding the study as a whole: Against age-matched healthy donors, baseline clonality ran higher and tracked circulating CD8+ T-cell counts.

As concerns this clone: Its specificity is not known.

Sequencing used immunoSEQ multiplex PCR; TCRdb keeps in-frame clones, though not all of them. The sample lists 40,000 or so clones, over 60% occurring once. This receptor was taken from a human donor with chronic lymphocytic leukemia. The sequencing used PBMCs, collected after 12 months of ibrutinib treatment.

In DNA form, the CDR3 reads TGTGCCAGCTCACCACTCGGGGACTTCAAAAATGAGCAGTTCTTC. This sequence encodes CASSPLGDFKNEQFF. The chain links TRBV18 to TRBJ2-1; D might be TRBD2 (6 bases). The CDR3 runs to 15 residues. Germline loops: CDR1 KGHSH, CDR2 LQKENI. V was shortened by 1 base and J by 7 bases, with 14 bases between the two germline ends.